These 5 T cell receptor beta chains were all obtained from the same sample, sequenced in a study of cytomegalovirus exposure and HLA in healthy donors. 13 Jbeta primers and 60 Vbeta primers were used for the PCR. The assay was immunoSEQ multiplex PCR, and TCRdb's table has in-frame clones only and misses some. The sample holds about 160,000 clones, roughly 70% seen once. What was sequenced was PBMCs. The source is a man aged 35 to 55 in good health and CMV-seropositive.

The V and J genes are TRBV25-1 and TRBJ1-1, with 7 bases fitting TRBD1. J lost 3 bases, V lost 5 bases, and 6 bases had no gene match. Germline-derived CDR1 and CDR2 are MGHDK and SYGVNS. This CDR3 is 14 amino acids long. The CDR3 sequence: CASSRGGRDTEAFF. In DNA form, the CDR3 reads TGTGCCAGCAGTCGAGGGGGCAGGGACACTGAAGCTTTCTTT.

The chain recombines TRBV7-3 with TRBJ2-5, with D possibly TRBD2 on 6 matching bases. The germline V gene encodes CDR1 SGHTA and CDR2 FQGTGA. CDR3 size: 14 residues. V was trimmed by 6 bases and J by 7 bases, leaving 18 bases between them. The CDR3 nucleotides are TGTGCCAGCAGTCCTGAGGCGGGGTTGGGGACCCAGTACTTC. The encoded protein is CASSPEAGLGTQYF.

The chain joins TRBV5-6 to TRBJ1-6; D is possibly TRBD1 (6 bases). This CDR3 is built from 14 residues. Looked up from germline, CDR1 is SGHDT and CDR2 is YYEEEE. V was shortened by 4 bases and J by 9 bases, with 14 bases between the two germline ends. CDR3 sequence reads: CASSIDRKPSPLHF. The CDR3 coding sequence is TGTGCCAGCAGCATAGACAGGAAACCTTCACCCCTCCACTTT. Supplemented by reference TRBV5-6 and TRBJ1-6, the full variable domain reads DAGVTQSPTHLIKTRGQQVTLRCSPKSGHDTVSWYQQALGQGPQFIFQYYEEEERQRGNFPDRFSGHQFPNYSSELNVNALLLGDSALYLCASSIDRKPSPLHFGNGTRLTVT.

This clone was counted a single time. This sequence joins TRBV19 and TRBJ2-3; TRBD2 aligns across 7 bases. CDR1 and CDR2 from the germline V gene are LNHDA and SQIVND (reference sequence). The CDR3 is 14 residues long. Germline trimming cut 6 bases from V and 2 bases from J; bases unmatched to any gene: 5. CDR3 nucleotides: TGTGCCAGTAGCTCCGGGGGGACCACAGATACGCAGTATTTT. Encoded protein: CASSSGGTTDTQYF.

This clone showed up just a few times. The chain links TRBV20-1 to TRBJ1-1; 9 nucleotides line up with TRBD1. From germline, CDR1 is DFQATT and CDR2 SNEGSKA (reference sequence). The CDR3 runs 11 residues. The J segment lost 5 bases and the V segment lost 5 bases, leaving 0 bases of the junction unmatched. This chain's CDR3 is CSAGQGTEAFF. DNA for the CDR3: TGCAGTGCTGGACAGGGGACTGAAGCTTTCTTT.